These T cell receptor beta chains were read from a single sample in a study of blood T cells in healthy people across ages. TCRdb used MiXCR to reprocess the 5' RACE reads, holding one entry per CDR3 protein. The repertoire holds fewer than 2 million distinct CDR3 sequences, roughly two fifths seen once, with about 23% in the top ten. Sequences were obtained from blood. All receptors derive from a human donor in good health. CDR3s include the opening cysteine and the closing phenylalanine or tryptophan. The order of the fields is CDR3 length, J gene, clone size, V gene, D gene, CDR3 DNA, CDR3 protein. D genes are given only for firm matches. A clone size is listed for some rows: how often the clone was seen (once, few, many), or a class if it is expanded.

12 | TRBJ2-1 | - | TRBV29-1 | - | TGCAGCGTTGAATGGCTGGGAAATGAGCAGTTCTTC | CSVEWLGNEQFF
14 | TRBJ2-3 | few | TRBV13 | TRBD1 | TGTGCCAGCAGCTTAGGACAGGGGGTGAAAACGCAGTATTTT | CASSLGQGVKTQYF
11 | TRBJ1-2 | - | TRBV28 | - | TGTGCCGCCTGGACAATTTATGGCTACACCTTC | CAAWTIYGYTF
15 | TRBJ1-1 | once | TRBV7-9 | - | TGTGCCAGCACCCCTACGACAGGTTTTAACACTGAAGCTTTCTTT | CASTPTTGFNTEAFF
15 | TRBJ1-2 | - | TRBV5-1 | TRBD1 | TGCGCCAGCAGCTTGAACAGGGGGCCCTCCATCGGCTACACCTTC | CASSLNRGPSIGYTF
14 | TRBJ2-3 | few | TRBV20-1 | - | TGCAGTGCTAGGACAGCCTTCACCACAGATACGCAGTATTTT | CSARTAFTTDTQYF
14 | TRBJ2-7 | few | TRBV6-2/TRBV6-3 | TRBD1 | TGTGCCAGCAGTGATCGACAGGGTAAAAACGAGCAGTACTTC | CASSDRQGKNEQYF
13 | TRBJ2-3 | few | TRBV10-3 | - | TGTGCCATACCGGGGCTCGGCGCAGATACGCAGTATTTT | CAIPGLGADTQYF
13 | TRBJ1-2 | few | TRBV15 | - | TGTGCCACCAGCTCGGGTTCTGGGCATGTGTACACCTTC | CATSSGSGHVYTF
15 | TRBJ1-2 | - | TRBV9 | - | TGTGCCAGCAGCGTAGAGGGGGGCGCGAGACGTGGCTACACCTTC | CASSVEGGARRGYTF
13 | TRBJ2-1 | - | TRBV6-2/TRBV6-3 | TRBD1 | TGTGCCAGCGAAAGGGACAGAAACAATGAGCAGTTCTTC | CASERDRNNEQFF
16 | TRBJ2-7 | many | TRBV6-5 | - | TGTGCCAGCAGTTACGGTCACCCCAGGGTGGCCTACGAGCAGTACTTC | CASSYGHPRVAYEQYF
14 | TRBJ1-2 | - | TRBV15 | - | TGTGCCACCAGCAGGGACAGTTCTAACTATGGCTACACCTTC | CATSRDSSNYGYTF
15 | TRBJ2-5 | - | TRBV6-2/TRBV6-3 | - | TGTGCCAGCACCTGGTCAGCGGGCGCTCAAGAGACCCAGTACTTC | CASTWSAGAQETQYF
16 | TRBJ2-2 | - | TRBV11-2 | TRBD2 | TGTGCCAGCAGCTCCCGAAGGGGGACTAGCGGGGGGGAGCTGTTTTTT | CASSSRRGTSGGELFF
15 | TRBJ2-4 | few | TRBV4-3 | - | TGCGCCAGCAGCCAAGAGTCGGGGGCGTGGAACATTCAGTACTTC | CASSQESGAWNIQYF
14 | TRBJ1-2 | - | TRBV21-1 | - | TGTGCCAGCAGGGTCCGGGACAGCCCAAATGGCTACACCTTC | CASRVRDSPNGYTF
14 | TRBJ2-3 | - | TRBV5-5 | - | TGTGCCAGCGGGGACTGGGGAAACATGGATACGCAGTATTTT | CASGDWGNMDTQYF
15 | TRBJ1-2 | - | TRBV6-5 | - | TGTGCCAGCAGGCCCGGGACCGAGGCTAACTATGGCTACACCTTC | CASRPGTEANYGYTF
16 | TRBJ2-6 | - | TRBV11-3 | - | TGTGCCAGCAGCCCCTCAGGTTCCTATGGGGCCAACGTCCTGACTTTC | CASSPSGSYGANVLTF
16 | TRBJ1-5 | few | TRBV21-1 | - | TGTGCCAGCTCGCGGGACAGGACCCGATTCAATCAGCCCCAGCATTTT | CASSRDRTRFNQPQHF
13 | TRBJ2-7 | - | TRBV20-1 | - | TGCAGTGCTAGAGTCGCGGGGCTCTACGAGCAGTACTTC | CSARVAGLYEQYF
17 | TRBJ1-1 | - | TRBV12-3/TRBV12-4 | - | TGTGCCAGCAGTTTTTCTTTAAAACCCTGGGAAAACACTGAAGCTTTCTTT | CASSFSLKPWENTEAFF
16 | TRBJ2-3 | - | TRBV5-1 | TRBD1 | TGCGCCAGCAGCTCCGGCGGGACAGGGGGCTTAGATACGCAGTATTTT | CASSSGGTGGLDTQYF
12 | TRBJ2-4 | many | TRBV29-1 | - | TGCAGCGTCGGGTGGTCCAAAAACATTCAGTACTTC | CSVGWSKNIQYF
13 | TRBJ1-4 | - | TRBV25-1 | TRBD1 | TGTGCCAGCAGGGACCATCCAGGGGGCGCAGTGTTTTTT | CASRDHPGGAVFF
15 | TRBJ2-3 | few | TRBV14 | - | TGTGCCAGCAGCCAAGATTATGCGGTAACAGATACGCAGTATTTT | CASSQDYAVTDTQYF
13 | TRBJ1-2 | - | TRBV2 | - | TGTGCCAGCAGTGGGACAGTCAGGAATGGCTACACCTTC | CASSGTVRNGYTF
15 | TRBJ1-5 | once | TRBV7-2 | - | TGTGCCAGCAGCTTGTCCGGGTCTCTGCATCAGCCCCAGCATTTT | CASSLSGSLHQPQHF
14 | TRBJ2-7 | few | TRBV20-1 | - | TGCAGTGCTAGAGATCGAGGCATTACCTACGAGCAGTACTTC | CSARDRGITYEQYF
15 | TRBJ2-3 | few | TRBV6-1 | - | TGTGCCAGCGTAAGAAAGGCGGGGCGGACAGATACGCAGTATTTT | CASVRKAGRTDTQYF
15 | TRBJ2-7 | - | TRBV13 | TRBD1 | TGTGCCAGCAGTTTCAGGACAGGGTCCTACTACGAGCAGTACTTC | CASSFRTGSYYEQYF
15 | TRBJ2-5 | - | TRBV7-9 | - | TGTGCCAGCAGCTCTCAAATGACCGTCCAAGAGACCCAGTACTTC | CASSSQMTVQETQYF
16 | TRBJ2-1 | few | TRBV5-1 | TRBD2 | TGCGCCAGCAGCTATATAGCGGGGGGGCCTGTCAATGAGCAGTTCTTC | CASSYIAGGPVNEQFF
14 | TRBJ2-1 | - | TRBV7-3 | - | TGTGCCAGCAGCGTCAGGGGATGGGCCAATGAGCAGTTCTTC | CASSVRGWANEQFF
16 | TRBJ2-5 | - | TRBV7-2 | TRBD2 | TGTGCCAGCAGCTCCACCAGCGGGACTCGGCACGCAGCCCAGTACTTC | CASSSTSGTRHAAQYF
13 | TRBJ1-1 | - | TRBV6-1 | - | TGTGCCAGCAATCTGGGTCGGGACACTGAAGCTTTCTTT | CASNLGRDTEAFF
13 | TRBJ2-2 | once | TRBV6-1 | - | TGTGCCAGCAGTGAAGGGGGGCAGGGGAAGCTGTTTTTT | CASSEGGQGKLFF
14 | TRBJ1-4 | - | TRBV27 | - | TGTGCCAGCAGTTTAAGCAGGGCCAGCGGAAAACTGTTTTTT | CASSLSRASGKLFF
14 | TRBJ1-2 | - | TRBV7-3 | TRBD1 | TGTGCCAGCAGCCGGACAGGGAACGACTATGGCTACACCTTC | CASSRTGNDYGYTF
16 | TRBJ2-7 | - | TRBV27 | - | TGTGCCAGCAGTTCCCCGTCGGAAGGGCCTCACTACGAGCAGTACTTC | CASSSPSEGPHYEQYF
12 | TRBJ2-3 | many | TRBV12-3/TRBV12-4 | - | TGTGCCAGCAGTTTCTCGTTAGATACGCAGTATTTT | CASSFSLDTQYF
14 | TRBJ2-5 | - | TRBV7-2 | TRBD2 | TGTGCCAGCAGCTTTAGCGGGGGGTCGGAGACCCAGTACTTC | CASSFSGGSETQYF
14 | TRBJ2-1 | - | TRBV9 | - | TGTGCCAGCAGCGTACAACCCCTTTTGGATGAGCAGTTCTTC | CASSVQPLLDEQFF
16 | TRBJ2-2 | few | TRBV29-1 | - | TGCAGCGTTGACAGCCCGGACAGACCGAACACCGGGGAGCTGTTTTTT | CSVDSPDRPNTGELFF
16 | TRBJ2-1 | few | TRBV7-8 | TRBD2 | TGTGCCAGCAGAAACACCGGGACTAGCCGACGAACTAGGCAGTTCTTC | CASRNTGTSRRTRQFF
15 | TRBJ2-3 | - | TRBV7-2 | TRBD2 | TGTGCCAGCAGCTTACGGCGGGGGGGGTCAGATACGCAGTATTTT | CASSLRRGGSDTQYF
14 | TRBJ2-1 | - | TRBV11-3 | - | TGTGCCAGCAGCTTAGTTAACAGGAACAATGAGCAGTTCTTC | CASSLVNRNNEQFF
16 | TRBJ1-5 | - | TRBV24-1 | - | TGTGCCACCAGTGATCCGATAGCGGGTGAAAATCAGCCCCAGCATTTT | CATSDPIAGENQPQHF
15 | TRBJ2-1 | - | TRBV4-1 | - | TGCGCCAGCAGCCAAACCCAGAGCTCCTACAATGAGCAGTTCTTC | CASSQTQSSYNEQFF
12 | TRBJ1-2 | - | TRBV10-3 | - | TGTGCCATCAATGACGGACCCTATGGCTACACCTTC | CAINDGPYGYTF
15 | TRBJ1-3 | - | TRBV28 | - | TGTGCCAGCACCAGAGGGACACTATCTGGAAACACCATATATTTT | CASTRGTLSGNTIYF